This T cell receptor beta chain was identified during a study of CD8 T cells in ankylosing spondylitis (dated by TCRdb to between 2016 and 2019). About the study as a whole: T cell receptor beta repertoires were profiled in healthy donors and ankylosing spondylitis patients so that disease-linked TCR variants could be found. Samples of peripheral blood were taken, and for ankylosing spondylitis patients, synovial fluid was collected as well. The full study cohort comprised 25 ankylosing spondylitis patients and 85 to 120 healthy donors.

The listed sequencing device is Illumina HiSeq 2500. TCR beta libraries were prepared by quantitative 5'-RACE with molecular barcodes. In the paper's pipeline: A new computational method based on a probabilistic model of VDJ rearrangement was used to identify disease-linked TCR variants. TCRdb took the public reads, trimmed them with fastp at Q25, ran MiXCR for clone calling and kept in-frame beta chains. Identical CDR3 proteins give one entry, which carries the most common genes and DNA. These V and J calls rely on TCRdb rather than the paper's analysis. The sample yields roughly 490,000 distinct CDR3 sequences; approximately 5.3% were counted once. The ten largest clonotypes hold approximately 3.5% of the sample. Between the V and J ends, shortened by 6 bases and 1 base respectively, the junction contains 10 bases. Reading the germline V gene gives CDR1 SQVTM and CDR2 ANQGSEA. Including the terminal cysteine and phenylalanine, the CDR3 comprises 13 residues. The CDR3 DNA has 39 bases and is translated from base 1.

Results and caveats for the whole study, not just this receptor: Significant enrichment of the disease-linked clones was reported in matched synovial fluid samples from ankylosing spondylitis patients. A CD8+ phenotype was shown by the disease-linked clones, which were found at relatively low frequencies in peripheral blood. Blood from ankylosing spondylitis patients appeared to be characterized by a TCR beta motif composed of several highly homologous amino acid variants. Some TCR beta motif variants had previously been reported in synovial fluid and blood of reactive arthritis patients, which suggested common disease-initiation mechanisms.

In this sample, this clonotype turned up many times. What antigen it recognizes has not been identified. Base qualities are not at hand, and no much larger clone is one base apart. Rearrangement joined TRBV29-1 to TRBJ1-3, with the D gene call left open. The specimen was blood, either unsorted or a sorted T cell fraction (not recorded which). This TCR derives from a male donor with ankylosing spondylitis. Here is the DNA: TGCAGCGTAGCGGAAGATTCTGGAAACACCATATATTTT. Translated, it reads CSVAEDSGNTIYF.